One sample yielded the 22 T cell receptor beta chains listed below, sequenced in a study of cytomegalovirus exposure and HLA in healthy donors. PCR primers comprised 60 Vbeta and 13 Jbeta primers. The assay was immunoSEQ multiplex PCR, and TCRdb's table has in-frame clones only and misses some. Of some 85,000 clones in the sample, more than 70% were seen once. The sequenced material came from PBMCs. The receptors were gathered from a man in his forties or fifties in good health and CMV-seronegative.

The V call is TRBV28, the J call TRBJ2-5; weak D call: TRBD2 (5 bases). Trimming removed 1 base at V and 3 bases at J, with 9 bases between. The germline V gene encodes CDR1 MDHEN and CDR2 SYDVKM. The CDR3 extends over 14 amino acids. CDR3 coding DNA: TGTGCCAGCAGTTTATATACGGGGAAAGAGACCCAGTACTTC. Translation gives CASSLYTGKETQYF. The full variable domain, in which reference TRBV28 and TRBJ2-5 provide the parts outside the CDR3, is DVKVTQSSRYLVKRTGEKVFLECVQDMDHENMFWYRQDPGLGLRLIYFSYDVKMKEKGDIPEGYSVSREKKERFSLILESASTNQTSMYLCASSLYTGKETQYFGPGTRLLVL.

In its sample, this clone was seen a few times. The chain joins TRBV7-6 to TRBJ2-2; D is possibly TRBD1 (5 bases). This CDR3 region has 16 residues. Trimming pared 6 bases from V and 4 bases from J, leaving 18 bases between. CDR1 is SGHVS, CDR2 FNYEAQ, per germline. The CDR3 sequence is CASSFILGEGTGELFF. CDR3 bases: TGTGCCAGCAGTTTTATCTTAGGGGAAGGCACCGGGGAGCTGTTTTTT.

CDR3 DNA sequence: TGTGCCAGCTCACCACTAAGAGGAGGTGGAAACACCATATATTTT. Protein product: CASSPLRGGGNTIYF. The chain has TRBV18 and TRBJ1-3; D gene unclear. Germline CDR1 reads KGHSH; CDR2 reads LQKENI. V shed 1 base and J shed 3 bases, with 10 bases lying between them. CDR3 length: 15 amino acids.

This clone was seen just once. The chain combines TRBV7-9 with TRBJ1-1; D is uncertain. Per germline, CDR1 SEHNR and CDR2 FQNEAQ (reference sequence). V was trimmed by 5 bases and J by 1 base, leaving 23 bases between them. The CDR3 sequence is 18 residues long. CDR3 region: CASSPRLRLARRNTEAFF. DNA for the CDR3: TGTGCCAGCAGCCCGCGGCTGAGGCTGGCCCGGAGGAACACTGAAGCTTTCTTT.

This CDR3 is CASSRQGEGGANTEAFF. CDR3 sequence (DNA): TGCGCCAGCAGCAGACAGGGGGAAGGAGGGGCGAACACTGAAGCTTTCTTT. This chain connects TRBV4-1 to TRBJ1-1, with 9 bases identical to TRBD1. Per the germline V gene, CDR1 is MGHRA and CDR2 is YSYEKL. V lost 5 bases, J lost 1 base, and 11 bases stayed unmatched. This CDR3 has 17 residues.

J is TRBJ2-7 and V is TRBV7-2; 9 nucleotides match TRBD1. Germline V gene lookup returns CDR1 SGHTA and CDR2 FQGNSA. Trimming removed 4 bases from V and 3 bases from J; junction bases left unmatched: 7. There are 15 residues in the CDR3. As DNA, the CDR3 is TGTGCCAGCAGCTCAACCGGGACAGGGAGCTACGAGCAGTACTTC. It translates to CASSSTGTGSYEQYF.

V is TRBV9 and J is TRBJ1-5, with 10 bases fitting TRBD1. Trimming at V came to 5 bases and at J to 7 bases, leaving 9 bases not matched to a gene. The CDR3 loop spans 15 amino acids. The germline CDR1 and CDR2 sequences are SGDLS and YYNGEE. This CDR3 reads CASRAGTGVPQPQHF. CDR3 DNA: TGTGCCAGCAGGGCGGGGACAGGGGTACCCCAGCCCCAGCATTTT.

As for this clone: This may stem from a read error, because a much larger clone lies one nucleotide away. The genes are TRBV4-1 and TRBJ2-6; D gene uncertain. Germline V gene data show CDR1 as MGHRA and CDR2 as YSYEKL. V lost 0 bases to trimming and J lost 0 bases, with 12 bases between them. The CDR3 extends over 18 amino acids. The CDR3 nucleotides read TGCGCCAGCAGCCAAGATTTCCCGTTGAGCTCTGGGGCCAACGTCCTGACTTTC. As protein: CASSQDFPLSSGANVLTF.

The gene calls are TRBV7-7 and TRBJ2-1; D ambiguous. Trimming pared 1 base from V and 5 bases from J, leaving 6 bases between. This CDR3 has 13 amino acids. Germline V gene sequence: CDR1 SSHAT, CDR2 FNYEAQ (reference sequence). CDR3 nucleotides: TGTGCCAGCAGCTTAGGTCCAGACAATGAGCAGTTCTTC. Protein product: CASSLGPDNEQFF.

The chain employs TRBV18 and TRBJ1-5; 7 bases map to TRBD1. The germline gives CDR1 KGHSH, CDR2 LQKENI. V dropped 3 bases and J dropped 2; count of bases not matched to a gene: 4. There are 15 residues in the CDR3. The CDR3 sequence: CASSPGTVGNQPQHF. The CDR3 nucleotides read TGTGCCAGCTCACCCGGGACAGTTGGCAATCAGCCCCAGCATTTT.

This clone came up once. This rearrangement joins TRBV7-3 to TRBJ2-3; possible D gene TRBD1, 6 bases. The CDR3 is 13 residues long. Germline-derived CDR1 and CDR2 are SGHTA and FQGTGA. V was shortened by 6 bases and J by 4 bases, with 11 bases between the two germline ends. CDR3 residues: CASRPPGADTQYF. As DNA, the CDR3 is TGTGCCAGCAGACCGCCAGGGGCAGATACGCAGTATTTT.

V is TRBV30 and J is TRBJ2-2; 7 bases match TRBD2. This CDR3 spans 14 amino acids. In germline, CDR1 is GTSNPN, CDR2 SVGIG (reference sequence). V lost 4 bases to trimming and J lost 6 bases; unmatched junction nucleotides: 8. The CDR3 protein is CAWTSGTPAGELFF. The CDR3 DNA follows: TGTGCCTGGACTAGCGGTACCCCCGCCGGGGAGCTGTTTTTT.

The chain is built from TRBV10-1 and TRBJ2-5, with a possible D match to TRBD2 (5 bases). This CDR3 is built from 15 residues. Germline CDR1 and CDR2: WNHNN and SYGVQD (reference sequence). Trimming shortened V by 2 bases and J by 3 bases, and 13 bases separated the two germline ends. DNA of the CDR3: TGCGCCAGCAGTGAGAAGCGGTACAGCAAAGAGACCCAGTACTTC. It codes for CASSEKRYSKETQYF.

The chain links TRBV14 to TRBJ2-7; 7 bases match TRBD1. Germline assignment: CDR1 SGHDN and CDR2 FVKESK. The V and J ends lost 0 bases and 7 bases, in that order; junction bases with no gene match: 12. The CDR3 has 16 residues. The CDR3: CASSQDVGTVLGEQYF. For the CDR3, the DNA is TGTGCCAGCAGCCAAGATGTGGGGACAGTCTTGGGTGAGCAGTACTTC.

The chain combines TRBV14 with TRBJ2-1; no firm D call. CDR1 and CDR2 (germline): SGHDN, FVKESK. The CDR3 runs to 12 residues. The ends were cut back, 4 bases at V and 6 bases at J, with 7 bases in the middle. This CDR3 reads CASSPMSNEQFF. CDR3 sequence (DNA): TGTGCCAGCAGCCCGATGAGCAATGAGCAGTTCTTC.

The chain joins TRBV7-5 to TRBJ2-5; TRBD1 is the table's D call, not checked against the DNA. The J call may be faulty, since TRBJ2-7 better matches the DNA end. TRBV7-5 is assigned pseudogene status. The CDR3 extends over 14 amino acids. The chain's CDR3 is CVRSPQEIVYEQYF. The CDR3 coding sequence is TGTGTCAGAAGCCCCCAGGAAATTGTGTACGAGCAGTACTTC.

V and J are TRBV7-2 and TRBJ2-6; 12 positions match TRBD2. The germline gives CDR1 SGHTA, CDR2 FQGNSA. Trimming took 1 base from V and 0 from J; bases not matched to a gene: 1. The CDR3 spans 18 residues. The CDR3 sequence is CASSLGLAGDSGANVLTF. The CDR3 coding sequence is TGTGCCAGCAGCTTAGGACTAGCGGGGGACTCTGGGGCCAACGTCCTGACTTTC.

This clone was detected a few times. CDR3 region: CASSPSGQGRGYTF. Written as DNA, the CDR3 is TGCGCCAGCAGCCCGTCGGGACAGGGGCGTGGCTACACCTTC. This chain uses TRBV5-1 with TRBJ1-2; 10 bases are a match to TRBD1. This CDR3 contains 14 residues. Germline trimming cut 4 bases from V and 7 bases from J; bases unmatched to any gene: 7. CDR1 is SGHRS and CDR2 is YFSETQ in the germline V gene.

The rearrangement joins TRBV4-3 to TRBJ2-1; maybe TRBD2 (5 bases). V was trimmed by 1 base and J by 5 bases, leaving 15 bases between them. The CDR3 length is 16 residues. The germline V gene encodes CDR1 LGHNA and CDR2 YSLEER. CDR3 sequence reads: CASSQGARGENNEQFF. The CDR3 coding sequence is TGCGCCAGCAGCCAAGGGGCCCGGGGAGAGAACAATGAGCAGTTCTTC.

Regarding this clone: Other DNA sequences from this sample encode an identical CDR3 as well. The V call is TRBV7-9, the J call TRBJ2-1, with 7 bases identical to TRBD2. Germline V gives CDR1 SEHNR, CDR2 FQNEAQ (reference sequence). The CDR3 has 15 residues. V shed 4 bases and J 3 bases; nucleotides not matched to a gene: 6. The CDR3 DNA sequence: TGTGCCAGCAGCTCCGAGCGGGGTATCTACAATGAGCAGTTCTTC. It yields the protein CASSSERGIYNEQFF.

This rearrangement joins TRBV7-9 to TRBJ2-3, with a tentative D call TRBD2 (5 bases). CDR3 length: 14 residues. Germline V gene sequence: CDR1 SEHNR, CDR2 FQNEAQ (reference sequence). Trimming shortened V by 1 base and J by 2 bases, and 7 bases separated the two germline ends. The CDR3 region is CASSLGGFTDTQYF. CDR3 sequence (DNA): TGTGCCAGCAGCTTAGGAGGGTTCACAGATACGCAGTATTTT. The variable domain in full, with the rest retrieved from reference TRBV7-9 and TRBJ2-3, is DTGVSQNPRHKITKRGQNVTFRCDPISEHNRLYWYRQTLGQGPEFLTYFQNEAQLEKSRLLSDRFSAERPKGSFSTLEIQRTEQGDSAMYLCASSLGGFTDTQYFGPGTRLTVL.

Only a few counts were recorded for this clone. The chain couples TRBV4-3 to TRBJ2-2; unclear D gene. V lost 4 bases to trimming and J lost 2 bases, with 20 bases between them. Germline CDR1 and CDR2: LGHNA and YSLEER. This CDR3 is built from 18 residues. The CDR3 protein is CASSPLAVTRFNTGELFF. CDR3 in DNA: TGCGCCAGCAGCCCCCTGGCAGTTACCCGATTTAACACCGGGGAGCTGTTTTTT.